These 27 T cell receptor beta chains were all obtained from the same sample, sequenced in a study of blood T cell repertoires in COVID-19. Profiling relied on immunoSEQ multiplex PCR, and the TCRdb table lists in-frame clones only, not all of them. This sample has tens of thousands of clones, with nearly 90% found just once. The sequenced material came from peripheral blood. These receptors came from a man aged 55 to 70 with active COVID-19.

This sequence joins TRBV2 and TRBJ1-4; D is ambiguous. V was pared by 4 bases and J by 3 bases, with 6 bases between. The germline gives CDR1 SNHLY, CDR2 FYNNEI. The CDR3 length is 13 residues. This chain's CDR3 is CASSGRPNEKLFF. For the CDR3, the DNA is TGTGCCAGCAGTGGGCGGCCTAATGAAAAACTGTTTTTT.

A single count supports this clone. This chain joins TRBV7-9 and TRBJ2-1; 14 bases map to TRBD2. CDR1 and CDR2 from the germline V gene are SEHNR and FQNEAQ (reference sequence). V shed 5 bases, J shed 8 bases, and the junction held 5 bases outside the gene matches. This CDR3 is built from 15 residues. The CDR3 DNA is TGTGCCAGCAGCCTCGGACTAGCGGGGGGAGATGAGCAGTTCTTC. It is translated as CASSLGLAGGDEQFF.

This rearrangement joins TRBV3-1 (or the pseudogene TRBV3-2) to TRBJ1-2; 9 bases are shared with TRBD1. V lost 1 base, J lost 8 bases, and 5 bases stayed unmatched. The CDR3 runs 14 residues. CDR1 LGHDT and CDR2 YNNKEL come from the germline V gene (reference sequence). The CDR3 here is CASSQVGQGRGYTF. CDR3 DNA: TGTGCCAGCAGCCAAGTGGGACAGGGTCGGGGCTACACCTTC.

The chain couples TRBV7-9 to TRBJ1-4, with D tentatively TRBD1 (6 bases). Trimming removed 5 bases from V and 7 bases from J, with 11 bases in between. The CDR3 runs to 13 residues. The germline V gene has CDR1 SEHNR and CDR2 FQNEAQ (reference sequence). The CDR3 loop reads CASSPPDSEKLFF. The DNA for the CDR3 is TGTGCCAGCAGCCCCCCGGACAGTGAAAAACTGTTTTTT.

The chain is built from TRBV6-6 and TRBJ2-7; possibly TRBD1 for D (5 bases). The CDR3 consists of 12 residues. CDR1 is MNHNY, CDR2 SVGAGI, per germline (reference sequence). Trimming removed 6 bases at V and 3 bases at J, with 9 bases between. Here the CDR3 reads CASSKTGYEQYF. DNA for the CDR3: TGTGCCAGCAGCAAAACAGGCTACGAGCAGTACTTC.

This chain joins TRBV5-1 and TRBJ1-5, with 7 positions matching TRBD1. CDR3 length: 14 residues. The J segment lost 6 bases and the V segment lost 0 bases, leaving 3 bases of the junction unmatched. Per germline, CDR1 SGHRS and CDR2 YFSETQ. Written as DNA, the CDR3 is TGCGCCAGCAGCTTGGGACAGGGCGGTCAGCCCCAGCATTTT. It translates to CASSLGQGGQPQHF.

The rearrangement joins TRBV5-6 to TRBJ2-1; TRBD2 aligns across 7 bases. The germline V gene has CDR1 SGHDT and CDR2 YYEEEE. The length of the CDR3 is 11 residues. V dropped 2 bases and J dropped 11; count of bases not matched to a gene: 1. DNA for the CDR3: TGTGCCAGCAGCTTAAGCGGGAAGCAGTTCTTC. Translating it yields CASSLSGKQFF. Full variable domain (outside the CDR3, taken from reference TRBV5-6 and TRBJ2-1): DAGVTQSPTHLIKTRGQQVTLRCSPKSGHDTVSWYQQALGQGPQFIFQYYEEEERQRGNFPDRFSGHQFPNYSSELNVNALLLGDSALYLCASSLSGKQFFGPGTRLTVL.

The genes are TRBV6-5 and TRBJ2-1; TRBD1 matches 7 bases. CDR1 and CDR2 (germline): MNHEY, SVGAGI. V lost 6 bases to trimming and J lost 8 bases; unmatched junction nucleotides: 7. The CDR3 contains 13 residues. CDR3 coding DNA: TGTGCCAGCAGGTCACAGGGGTTCGATGAGCAGTTCTTC. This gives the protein CASRSQGFDEQFF.

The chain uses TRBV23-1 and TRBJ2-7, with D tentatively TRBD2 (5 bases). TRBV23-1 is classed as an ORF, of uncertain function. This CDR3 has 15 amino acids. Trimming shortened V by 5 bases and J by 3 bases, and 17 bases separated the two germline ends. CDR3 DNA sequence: TGCGCCAGCAGTGTAAACCCCCCCGGGGACTACGAGCAGTACTTC. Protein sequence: CASSVNPPGDYEQYF.

The CDR3 DNA follows: TGTGCCAGCAGTTACTCGGGACAGGGGGTCGTCGATACGCAGTATTTT. Its protein product is CASSYSGQGVVDTQYF. The chain joins TRBV6-5 to TRBJ2-3; 11 nucleotides align to TRBD1. This CDR3 spans 16 amino acids. V shed 0 bases and J 6 bases; nucleotides not matched to a gene: 5. Germline V gene sequence: CDR1 MNHEY, CDR2 SVGAGI.

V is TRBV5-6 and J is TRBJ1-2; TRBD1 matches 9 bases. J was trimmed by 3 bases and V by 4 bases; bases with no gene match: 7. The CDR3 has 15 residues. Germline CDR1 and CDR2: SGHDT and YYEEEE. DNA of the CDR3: TGTGCCAGCAGCGCCATAAGACAGGGGGACTATGGCTACACCTTC. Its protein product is CASSAIRQGDYGYTF. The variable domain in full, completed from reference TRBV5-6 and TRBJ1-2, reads DAGVTQSPTHLIKTRGQQVTLRCSPKSGHDTVSWYQQALGQGPQFIFQYYEEEERQRGNFPDRFSGHQFPNYSSELNVNALLLGDSALYLCASSAIRQGDYGYTFGSGTRLTVV.

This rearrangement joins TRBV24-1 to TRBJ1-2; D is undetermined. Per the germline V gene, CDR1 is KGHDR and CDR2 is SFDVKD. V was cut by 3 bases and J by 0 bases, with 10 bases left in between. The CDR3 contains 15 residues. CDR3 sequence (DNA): TGTGCCACCAGTGATGTAAGAAGCCCTAACTATGGCTACACCTTC. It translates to CATSDVRSPNYGYTF.

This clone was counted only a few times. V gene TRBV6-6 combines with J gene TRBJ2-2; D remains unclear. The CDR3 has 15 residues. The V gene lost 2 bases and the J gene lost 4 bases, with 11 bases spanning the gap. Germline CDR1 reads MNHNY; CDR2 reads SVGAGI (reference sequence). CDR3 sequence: CASSYGGTGTGELFF. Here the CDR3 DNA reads TGTGCCAGCAGTTACGGCGGTACGGGCACCGGGGAGCTGTTTTTT.

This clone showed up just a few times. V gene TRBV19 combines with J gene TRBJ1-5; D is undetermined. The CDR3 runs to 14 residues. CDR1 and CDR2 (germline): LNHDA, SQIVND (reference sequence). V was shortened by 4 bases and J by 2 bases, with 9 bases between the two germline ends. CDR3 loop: CASSTYTGNQPQHF. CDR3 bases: TGTGCCAGTAGTACATACACCGGCAATCAGCCCCAGCATTTT.

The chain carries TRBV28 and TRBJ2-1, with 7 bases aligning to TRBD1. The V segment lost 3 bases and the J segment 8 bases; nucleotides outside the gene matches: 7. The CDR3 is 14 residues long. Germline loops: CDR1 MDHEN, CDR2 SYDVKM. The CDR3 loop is CASSLETGTDEQFF. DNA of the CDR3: TGTGCCAGCAGTTTGGAGACAGGGACCGATGAGCAGTTCTTC.

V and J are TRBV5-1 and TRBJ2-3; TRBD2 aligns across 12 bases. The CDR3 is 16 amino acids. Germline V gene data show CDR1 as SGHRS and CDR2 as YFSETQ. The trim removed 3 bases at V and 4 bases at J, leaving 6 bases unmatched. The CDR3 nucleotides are TGCGCCAGCAGCTGGTCGACTAGCGGGAGCCCAGATACGCAGTATTTT. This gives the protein CASSWSTSGSPDTQYF. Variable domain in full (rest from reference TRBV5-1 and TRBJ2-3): KAGVTQTPRYLIKTRGQQVTLSCSPISGHRSVSWYQQTPGQGLQFLFEYFSETQRNKGNFPGRFSGRQFSNSRSEMNVSTLELGDSALYLCASSWSTSGSPDTQYFGPGTRLTVL.

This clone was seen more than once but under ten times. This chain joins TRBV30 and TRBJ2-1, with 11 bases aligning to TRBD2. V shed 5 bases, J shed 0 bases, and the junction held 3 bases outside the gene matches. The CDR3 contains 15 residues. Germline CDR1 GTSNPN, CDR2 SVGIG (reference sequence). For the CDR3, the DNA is TGTGCCTGGGACACTAGCGGGAGCTCCTACAATGAGCAGTTCTTC. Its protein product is CAWDTSGSSYNEQFF.

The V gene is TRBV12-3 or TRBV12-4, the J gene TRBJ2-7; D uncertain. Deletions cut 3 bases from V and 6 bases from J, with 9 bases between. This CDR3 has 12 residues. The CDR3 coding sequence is TGTGCCAGCAGTTTTTCACGGTCCGAGCAGTACTTC. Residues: CASSFSRSEQYF.

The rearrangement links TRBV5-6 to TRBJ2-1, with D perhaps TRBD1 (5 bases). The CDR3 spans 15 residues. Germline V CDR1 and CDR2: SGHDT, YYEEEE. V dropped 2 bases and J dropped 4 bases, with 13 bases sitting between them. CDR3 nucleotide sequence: TGTGCCAGCAGCTTCTACGACAGAAAATACAATGAGCAGTTCTTC. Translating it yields CASSFYDRKYNEQFF.

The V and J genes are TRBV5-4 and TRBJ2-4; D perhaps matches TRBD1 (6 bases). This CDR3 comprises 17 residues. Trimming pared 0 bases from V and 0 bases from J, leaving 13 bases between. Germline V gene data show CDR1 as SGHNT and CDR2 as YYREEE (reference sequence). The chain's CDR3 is CASSLATGLLAKNIQYF. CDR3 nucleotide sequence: TGTGCCAGCAGCTTGGCGACAGGATTACTAGCCAAAAACATTCAGTACTTC.

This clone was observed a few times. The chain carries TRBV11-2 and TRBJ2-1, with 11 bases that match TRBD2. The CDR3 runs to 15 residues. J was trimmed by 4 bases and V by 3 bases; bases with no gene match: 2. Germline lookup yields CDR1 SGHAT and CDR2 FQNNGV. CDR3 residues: CASSLGLAEYNEQFF. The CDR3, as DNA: TGTGCCAGCAGCTTGGGACTAGCGGAGTACAATGAGCAGTTCTTC.

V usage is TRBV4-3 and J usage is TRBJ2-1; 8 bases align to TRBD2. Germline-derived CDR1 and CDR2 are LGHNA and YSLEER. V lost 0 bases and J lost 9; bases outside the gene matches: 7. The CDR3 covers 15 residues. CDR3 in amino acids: CASSQEVGSGIEQFF. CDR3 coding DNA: TGCGCCAGCAGCCAAGAAGTGGGTAGCGGGATTGAGCAGTTCTTC.

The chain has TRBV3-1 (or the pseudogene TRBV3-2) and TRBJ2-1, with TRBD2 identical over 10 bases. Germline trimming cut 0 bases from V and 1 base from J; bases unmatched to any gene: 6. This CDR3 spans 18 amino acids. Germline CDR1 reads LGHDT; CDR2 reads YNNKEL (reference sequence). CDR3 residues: CASSQDLTSGISYNEQFF. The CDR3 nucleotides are TGTGCCAGCAGCCAAGATCTTACTAGCGGGATTTCCTACAATGAGCAGTTCTTC.

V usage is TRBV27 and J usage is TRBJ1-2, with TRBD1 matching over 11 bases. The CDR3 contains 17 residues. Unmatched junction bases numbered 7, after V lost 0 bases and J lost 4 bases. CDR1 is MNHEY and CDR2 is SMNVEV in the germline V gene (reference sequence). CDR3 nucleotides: TGTGCCAGCAGTTTATCGCGACCGGACAGGGGGCCCTATGGCTACACCTTC. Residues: CASSLSRPDRGPYGYTF.

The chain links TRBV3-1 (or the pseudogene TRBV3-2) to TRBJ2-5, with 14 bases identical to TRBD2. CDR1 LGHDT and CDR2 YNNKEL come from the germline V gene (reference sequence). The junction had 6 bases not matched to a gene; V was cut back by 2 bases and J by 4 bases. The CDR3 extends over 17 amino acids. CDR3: CASSQSGLAGDPETQYF. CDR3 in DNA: TGTGCCAGCAGCCAATCGGGACTAGCGGGAGACCCAGAGACCCAGTACTTC.

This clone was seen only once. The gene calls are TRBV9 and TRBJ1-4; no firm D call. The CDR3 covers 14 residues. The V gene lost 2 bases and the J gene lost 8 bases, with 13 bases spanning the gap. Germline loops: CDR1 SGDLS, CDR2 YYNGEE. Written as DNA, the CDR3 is TGTGCCAGCAGCGTTGCGGTGGGGAGCGAAAAACTGTTTTTT. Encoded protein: CASSVAVGSEKLFF.

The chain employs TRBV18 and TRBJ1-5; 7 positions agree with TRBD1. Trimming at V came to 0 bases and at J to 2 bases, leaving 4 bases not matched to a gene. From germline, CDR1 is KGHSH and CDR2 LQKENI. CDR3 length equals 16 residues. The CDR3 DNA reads TGTGCCAGCTCACCACCGGATACAGGGGGCAATCAGCCCCAGCATTTT. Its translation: CASSPPDTGGNQPQHF.